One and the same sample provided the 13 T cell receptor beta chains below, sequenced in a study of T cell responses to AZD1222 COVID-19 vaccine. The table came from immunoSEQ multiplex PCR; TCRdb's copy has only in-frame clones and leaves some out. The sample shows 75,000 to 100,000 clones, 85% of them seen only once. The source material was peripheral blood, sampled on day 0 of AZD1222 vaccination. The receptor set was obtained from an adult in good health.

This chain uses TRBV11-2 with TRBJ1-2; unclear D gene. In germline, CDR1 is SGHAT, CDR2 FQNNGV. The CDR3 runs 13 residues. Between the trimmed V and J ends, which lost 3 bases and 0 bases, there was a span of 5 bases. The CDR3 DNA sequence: TGTGCCAGCAGCTTTGTATCTAACTATGGCTACACCTTC. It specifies CASSFVSNYGYTF.

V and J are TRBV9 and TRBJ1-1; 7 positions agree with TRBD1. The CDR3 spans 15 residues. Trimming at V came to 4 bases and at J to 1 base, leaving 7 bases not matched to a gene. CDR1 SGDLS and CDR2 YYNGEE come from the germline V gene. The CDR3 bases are TGTGCCAGCAGCCCAGGGGGGGGCTGGAACACTGAAGCTTTCTTT. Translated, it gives CASSPGGGWNTEAFF.

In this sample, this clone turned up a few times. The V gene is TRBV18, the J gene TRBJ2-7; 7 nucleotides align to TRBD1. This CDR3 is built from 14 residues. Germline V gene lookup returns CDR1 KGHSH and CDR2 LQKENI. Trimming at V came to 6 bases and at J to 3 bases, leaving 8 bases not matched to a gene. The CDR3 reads CASSPGQTYYEQYF. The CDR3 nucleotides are TGTGCCAGCTCCCCGGGACAGACATACTACGAGCAGTACTTC. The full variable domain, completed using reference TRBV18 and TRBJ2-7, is NAGVMQNPRHLVRRRGQEARLRCSPMKGHSHVYWYRQLPEEGLKFMVYLQKENIIDESGMPKERFSAEFPKEGPSILRIQQVVRGDSAAYFCASSPGQTYYEQYFGPGTRLTVT.

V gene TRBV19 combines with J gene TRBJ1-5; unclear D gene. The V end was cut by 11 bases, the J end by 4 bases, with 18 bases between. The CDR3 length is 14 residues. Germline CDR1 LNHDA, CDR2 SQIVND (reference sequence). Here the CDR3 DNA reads TGTGCCGCCTCCCTCCCAGGATCAAATCAGCCCCAGCATTTT. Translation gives CAASLPGSNQPQHF.

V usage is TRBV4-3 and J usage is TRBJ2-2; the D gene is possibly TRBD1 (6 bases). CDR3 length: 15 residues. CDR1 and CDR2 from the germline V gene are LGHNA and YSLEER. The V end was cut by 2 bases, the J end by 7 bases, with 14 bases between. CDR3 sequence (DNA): TGCGCCAGCAGCCAAAACCTCCAGGGGTACGGGGAGCTGTTTTTT. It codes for CASSQNLQGYGELFF.

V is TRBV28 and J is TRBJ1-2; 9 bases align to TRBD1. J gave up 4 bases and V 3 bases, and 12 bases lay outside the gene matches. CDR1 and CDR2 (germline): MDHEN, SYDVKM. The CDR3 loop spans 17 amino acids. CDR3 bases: TGTGCCAGCAGTTTTTTCGGACAGGGGTATTCTGGCTATGGCTACACCTTC. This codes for CASSFFGQGYSGYGYTF.

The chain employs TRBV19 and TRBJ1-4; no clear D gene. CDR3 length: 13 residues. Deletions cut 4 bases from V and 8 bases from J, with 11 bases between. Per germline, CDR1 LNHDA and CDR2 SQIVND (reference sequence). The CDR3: CASSTGFQEKLFF. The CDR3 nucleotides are TGTGCCAGTAGTACAGGCTTCCAAGAAAAACTGTTTTTT.

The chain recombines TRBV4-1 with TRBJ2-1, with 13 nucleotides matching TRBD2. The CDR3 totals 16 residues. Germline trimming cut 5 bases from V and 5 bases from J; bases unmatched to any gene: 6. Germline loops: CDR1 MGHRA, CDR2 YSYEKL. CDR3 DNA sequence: TGCGCCAGCAGCACCCGGACTAGCGGGGGAAACAATGAGCAGTTCTTC. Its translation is CASSTRTSGGNNEQFF.

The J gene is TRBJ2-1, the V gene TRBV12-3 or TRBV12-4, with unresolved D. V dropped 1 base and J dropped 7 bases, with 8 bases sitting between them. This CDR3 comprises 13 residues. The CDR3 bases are TGTGCCAGCAGTTTAGTGTCCCGGAATGAGCAGTTCTTC. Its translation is CASSLVSRNEQFF.

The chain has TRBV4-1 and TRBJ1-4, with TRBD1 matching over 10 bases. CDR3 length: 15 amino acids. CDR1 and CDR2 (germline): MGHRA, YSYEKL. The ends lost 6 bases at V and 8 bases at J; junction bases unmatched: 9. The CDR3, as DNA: TGCGCCAGCAGGAACACCGGGACAGGGGACGAAAAACTGTTTTTT. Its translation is CASRNTGTGDEKLFF.

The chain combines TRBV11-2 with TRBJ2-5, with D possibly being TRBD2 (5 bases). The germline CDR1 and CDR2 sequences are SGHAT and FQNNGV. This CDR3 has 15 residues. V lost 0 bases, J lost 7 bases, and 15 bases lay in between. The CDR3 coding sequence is TGTGCCAGCAGCTTAGAACCCAGCTCTCTAGCGACCCAGTACTTC. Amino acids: CASSLEPSSLATQYF.

The CDR3 nucleotides are TGTGCCAGCAGCGGCGGACAGGGCACTGAAGCTTTCTTT. Protein product: CASSGGQGTEAFF. The chain couples TRBV5-5 to TRBJ1-1, with 8 bases aligning to TRBD1. V lost 4 bases, J lost 4 bases, and 3 bases stayed unmatched. CDR1 is SGHKS and CDR2 is YYEKEE in the germline V gene (reference sequence). This CDR3 is built from 13 residues.

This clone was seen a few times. CDR3 DNA sequence: TGTGCCAGCAGCTACACAGGGGCTGGAAACACCATATATTTT. Its translation: CASSYTGAGNTIYF. The genes are TRBV7-9 and TRBJ1-3; 7 bases match TRBD1. CDR1 and CDR2 from the germline V gene are SEHNR and FQNEAQ (reference sequence). J gave up 2 bases and V 4 bases, and 2 bases lay outside the gene matches. CDR3 size: 14 residues.